The source of this TCR beta chain is a study of T cell responses to AZD1222 COVID-19 vaccine. To note about this clone: Its antigen is currently unknown.

Findings and caveats of the study: The study found vaccine-associated CD4 TCRs spanning spike, dominant at 160-218 and 743-854. Variant regions that are unmutated are reportedly the target of nearly half of spike-specific TCRs. White British ancestry dominated among donors, who included more females, and clonal diversity was possibly underestimated.

Produced via immunoSEQ multiplex PCR; TCRdb's table is partial and in-frame only. Here the sample spans about 180,000 clones, approximately 95% being singletons. The V end lost 4 bases, the J end lost 10 bases, and 20 bases lay between the germline ends. This CDR3 region has 14 residues. CDR1 is SGDLS, CDR2 YYNGEE, per germline. This clonotype originated in an adult who received the MenACWY meningococcal vaccine as a control. The material sequenced was peripheral blood, taken 28 days after the second dose of the MenACWY control vaccine. V usage is TRBV9 and J usage is TRBJ2-5; maybe TRBD1 (6 bases). The CDR3: CASSLTGTSSDQYF. The CDR3, as DNA: TGTGCCAGCAGCCTTACAGGGACCTCATCAGACCAGTACTTC.